A selection of T cell receptor beta chains follows, all from one sample in a study of shared clonotypes between healthy human individuals. The assay was immunoSEQ multiplex PCR, and TCRdb's table has in-frame clones only and misses some. The sample carries over 2 million clones, 85% to 95% recorded once. Sequencing was done on a sample of naive CD4+ T cells sorted from blood. These receptors were taken from a man aged 18 to 29 in good health. The CDR3 runs from the conserved cysteine through the conserved F or W. The D gene is left open where the match is weak. Some rows have no size entry. The others give once, few or many, or a class for an expanded clone.

v_gene	j_gene	d_gene	abundance	len	CDR3nt	CDR3aa
TRBV2	TRBJ2-7	TRBD1	-	13	TGTGCCAGCAGTGTAAGGGACAGTGGCGAGCAGTACTTC	CASSVRDSGEQYF
TRBV25-1	TRBJ1-5	-	-	13	TGTGCCAGCAGTACACAGTCCAATCAGCCCCAGCATTTT	CASSTQSNQPQHF
TRBV30	TRBJ1-2	-	-	11	TGTGCCTGGAGTGTCCAGTATGGCTACACCTTC	CAWSVQYGYTF
TRBV6-5	TRBJ2-7	-	-	13	TGTGCCAGCAGAGGAGGTGGGGGACACGAGCAGTACTTC	CASRGGGGHEQYF
TRBV11-2	TRBJ1-1	-	-	12	TGTGCCCAAGACAGGTTAAGATGGCGAGCTTTCTTT	CAQDRLRWRAFF
TRBV6-1	TRBJ2-7	TRBD1	-	14	TGTGCCGCCAGGGGGCTGCAGAGCTCCTACGAGCAGTACTTC	CAARGLQSSYEQYF
TRBV28	TRBJ2-7	TRBD2	-	15	TGTGCCAGCAGTGGAGGGCTAGCGGGGGGGTACGAGCAGTACTTC	CASSGGLAGGYEQYF
TRBV19	TRBJ2-7	TRBD1	-	15	TGTGCCAGTAGTAGAGGGGACAGGGGATCCTACGAGCAGTACTTC	CASSRGDRGSYEQYF
TRBV5-6	TRBJ1-5	-	once	16	TGTGCCAGCAGCTTGGGCGGCAGGGGATTGGGTCAGCCCCAGCATTTT	CASSLGGRGLGQPQHF
TRBV19	TRBJ1-1	TRBD1	-	14	TGTGCCAGTAGTTCGGACAGGGAGACCACTGAAGCTTTCTTT	CASSSDRETTEAFF
TRBV2	TRBJ2-1	-	-	15	TGTGCCAGCAGTGAGGGGTTGAGGGGAAAGAATGAGCAGTTCTTC	CASSEGLRGKNEQFF
TRBV9	TRBJ2-5	-	-	15	TGTGCCAGCAGCGTAGAGGACCAGGGGAGAGAGACCCAGTACTTC	CASSVEDQGRETQYF
TRBV4-1	TRBJ2-1	TRBD2	-	16	TGCGCCAGCAGCCAAGATACTAGCGTGACCTACAATGAGCAGTTCTTC	CASSQDTSVTYNEQFF
TRBV7-7	TRBJ2-7	-	-	13	TGTGCTAGCAGCTTAGCACAGGGTTACGAGCAGTACTTC	CASSLAQGYEQYF
TRBV5-1	TRBJ1-6	TRBD1	-	15	TGCGCCAGCAGCAACCTACAGGGGATGGATTCACCCCTCCACTTT	CASSNLQGMDSPLHF
TRBV5-1	TRBJ1-1	-	-	14	TGCGCCAGCAGTGTGGGGGACTCCAACACTGAAGCTTTCTTT	CASSVGDSNTEAFF
TRBV9	TRBJ2-2	TRBD2	-	16	TGTGCCAGCAGCCCCGGACTAGCGGGAGGCACCGGGGAGCTGTTTTTT	CASSPGLAGGTGELFF
TRBV7-9	TRBJ2-5	-	-	15	TGTGCCAGCAGCTTAGAATTAGGACTAACGGAGACCCAGTACTTC	CASSLELGLTETQYF
TRBV25-1	TRBJ2-1	-	once	14	TGTGCCAGCAGTGATCCCATAAAACGAGATGAGCAGTTCTTC	CASSDPIKRDEQFF
TRBV18	TRBJ2-2	-	-	13	TGTGCCAGCTCACCAGGGCTGACCGGGGAGCTGTTTTTT	CASSPGLTGELFF
TRBV7-2	TRBJ2-7	-	once	12	TGTGCCAGCAGCACTGATTTCGGCGAGCAGTACTTC	CASSTDFGEQYF
TRBV5-1	TRBJ2-7	-	-	15	TGCGCCAGCAGCTTGGTTTCCAGGGGAAGCTACGAGCAGTACTTC	CASSLVSRGSYEQYF
TRBV19	TRBJ2-4	-	few	14	TGTGCCAGTAGTAATCCCCTCGTGGGAAACATTCAGTACTTC	CASSNPLVGNIQYF
TRBV7-2	TRBJ2-2	-	-	14	TGTGCCAGCAGCTTAGTCGGGACGGGCGGGGAGCTGTTTTTT	CASSLVGTGGELFF
TRBV4-1	TRBJ1-5	-	-	16	TGCGCCAGCAGCCAAGAGGTGGGGGCAAGCAATCAGCCCCAGCATTTT	CASSQEVGASNQPQHF
TRBV30	TRBJ1-6	TRBD1	-	19	TGTGCCTGGAGTGTAGGCCGTGGGACAGGGATCCGATTTGATTCACCCCTCCACTTT	CAWSVGRGTGIRFDSPLHF
TRBV19	TRBJ1-6	-	-	14	TGTGCCAGTAATCTAGGGGACCTTTATTCACCCCTCCACTTT	CASNLGDLYSPLHF